Below, one T cell receptor (beta chain) is given with its context. The antigen is undetermined. The data are from a study of cytomegalovirus exposure and HLA in healthy donors. Study-level findings and limits: Among TCR beta chains, those listed as cytomegalovirus-associated numbered over 150.

The CDR3 has 14 residues. The germline V gene has CDR1 MNHNY and CDR2 SVGAGI (reference sequence). Trimming removed 7 bases from V and 2 bases from J, with 12 bases in between. 60 Vbeta and 13 Jbeta primers were used in PCR. Only in-frame clones appear in the TCRdb table, and some are missing; sequencing was by immunoSEQ multiplex PCR. The table shows roughly 100,000 clones, with more than 75% occurring only once. The rearrangement uses TRBV6-6 and TRBJ1-3; D unresolved. This receptor was identified in a woman aged 18-29 years in good health and CMV-seropositive. Specimen: PBMCs. The chain's CDR3 is CASNNAATGNTIYF. The CDR3, as DNA: TGTGCCAGCAATAACGCGGCAACTGGAAACACCATATATTTT.